The TCR beta chain under discussion was sequenced for a study of shared T cell receptors in the human thymus. Measured with immunoSEQ multiplex PCR; TCRdb has only the in-frame clones, and not every one. This table holds about 660,000 clones, around 87% found once. CDR1 LGHNA and CDR2 YSLEER come from the germline V gene. The ends were cut back, 1 base at V and 4 bases at J, with 10 bases in the middle. The CDR3 contains 14 residues. The same data also went into a second study, on human thymus T cells.

The rearrangement links TRBV4-3 to TRBJ1-2; unclear D gene. Sequencing was performed on thymocytes. This receptor was taken from a boy under two years old with a congenital heart defect. This chain's CDR3 is CASSQAGLGYGYTF. In DNA form, the CDR3 reads TGCGCCAGCAGCCAAGCCGGGTTGGGCTATGGCTACACCTTC.